The clone carrying this T cell receptor (beta chain) appeared a few times. The data stem from a study of identical twins. TCRdb fed the 5' RACE reads into MiXCR, producing one record per CDR3 protein. The sample contains 1.5 million or so distinct CDR3 sequences, about 30% of which appear only once. The specimen was cord blood. The TCR was taken from a newborn girl in good health.

CDR3 sequence reads: CASSPRGWRETQYF. The CDR3, as DNA: TGTGCCAGCAGCCCTAGGGGATGGCGAGAGACCCAGTACTTC. This chain connects TRBV7-6 to TRBJ2-5; weak D call: TRBD1 (5 bases). The V end lost 5 bases, the J end lost 4 bases, and 14 bases lay between the germline ends. There are 14 residues in the CDR3. Germline V gene sequence: CDR1 SGHVS, CDR2 FNYEAQ.